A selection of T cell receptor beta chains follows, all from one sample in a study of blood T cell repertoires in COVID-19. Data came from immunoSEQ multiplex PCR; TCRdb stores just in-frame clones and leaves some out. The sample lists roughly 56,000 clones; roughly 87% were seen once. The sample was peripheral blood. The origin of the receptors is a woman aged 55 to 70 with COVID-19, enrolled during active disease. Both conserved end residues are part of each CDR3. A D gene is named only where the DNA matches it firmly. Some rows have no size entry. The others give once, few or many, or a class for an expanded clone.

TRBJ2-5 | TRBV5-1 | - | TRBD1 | TGCGCCAGCAGCCCCGGGACAGGGGTTCCGGAGACCCAGTACTTC | CASSPGTGVPETQYF
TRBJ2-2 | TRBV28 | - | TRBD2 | TGTGCCAGCGCTGGGCGGGAGGGCCGGAACACCGGGGAGCTGTTTTTT | CASAGREGRNTGELFF
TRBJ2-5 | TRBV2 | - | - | TGTGCCAGCAGTCTCAACAGGTTATCGGAGACCCAGTACTTC | CASSLNRLSETQYF
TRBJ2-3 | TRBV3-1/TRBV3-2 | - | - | TGTGCCAGCTCCCGGGGGGCGAACACAGATACGCAGTATTTT | CASSRGANTDTQYF
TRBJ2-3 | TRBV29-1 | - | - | TGCAGCGTCGGGGTGCAGGGGCCTGATACGCAGTATTTT | CSVGVQGPDTQYF
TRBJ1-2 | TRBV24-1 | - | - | TGTGCCACCGGACTGGCGGAGTCAGGACCTGACTATGGCTACACCTTC | CATGLAESGPDYGYTF
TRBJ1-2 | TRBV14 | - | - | TGTGCCAGCAGCCAAGGACGGGAGAATCCCTATGGCTACACCTTC | CASSQGRENPYGYTF
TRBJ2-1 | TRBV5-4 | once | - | TGTGCCAGCAGCCCGGCTTCTAGCTCCTACAATGAGCAGTTCTTC | CASSPASSSYNEQFF
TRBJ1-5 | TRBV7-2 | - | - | TGTGCCAGCAGCGCCCGAGGGTATAGCAATCAGCCCCAGCATTTT | CASSARGYSNQPQHF
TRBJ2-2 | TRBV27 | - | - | TGTGCCAGCAGTTCCTCCTACCAGGGGTTCGGGGAGCTGTTTTTT | CASSSSYQGFGELFF
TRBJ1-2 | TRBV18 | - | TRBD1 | TGTGCCAGCTCACCGGACAGGGCTAACTATGGCTACACCTTC | CASSPDRANYGYTF
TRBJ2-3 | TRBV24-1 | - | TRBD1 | TGTGCCACCAGTGAATCCTTCCAGGGGGCCGGCACAGATACGCAGTATTTT | CATSESFQGAGTDTQYF
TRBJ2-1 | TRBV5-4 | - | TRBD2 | TGTGCCAGCAGCTTGGCCGGAGGCGGGAGGGGCAACAATGAGCAGTTCTTC | CASSLAGGGRGNNEQFF
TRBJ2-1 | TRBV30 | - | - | TGTGCCTGGAGTGTAACGGGTAGTTCCTACAATGAGCAGTTCTTC | CAWSVTGSSYNEQFF
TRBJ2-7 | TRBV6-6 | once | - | TGTGCCAGCAGCCCCCAGGGAACCTACGAGCAGTACTTC | CASSPQGTYEQYF
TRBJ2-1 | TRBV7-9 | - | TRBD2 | TGTGCCAGCAGCCCCGGGGCGGGAGGCGGCTCCTACAATGAGCAGTTCTTC | CASSPGAGGGSYNEQFF